One and the same sample provided the 3 T cell receptor beta chains below, sequenced in a study of cytomegalovirus exposure and HLA in healthy donors. The PCR employed 60 Vbeta primers together with 13 Jbeta primers. Clones were read by immunoSEQ multiplex PCR, and TCRdb kept only the in-frame ones, dropping some. The sample lists nearly 70,000 clones, under 85% occurring once. The specimen was PBMCs. Every receptor here comes from a woman between 55 and 75 years old in good health and CMV-seropositive.

The chain has TRBV4-1 and TRBJ2-1; 10 bases are a match to TRBD2. V lost 3 bases to trimming and J lost 4 bases; unmatched junction nucleotides: 15. Germline V gene data show CDR1 as MGHRA and CDR2 as YSYEKL. This CDR3 comprises 19 residues. CDR3: CASSHDILAGGFSYNEQFF. CDR3 nucleotide sequence: TGCGCCAGCAGCCATGATATTTTAGCGGGGGGCTTTTCTTACAATGAGCAGTTCTTC.

The chain combines TRBV11-2 with TRBJ2-7; possibly TRBD2 for D (6 bases). Germline V gene data show CDR1 as SGHAT and CDR2 as FQNNGV. The CDR3 contains 14 residues. V gave up 5 bases and J gave up 6 bases, with 17 bases separating them. CDR3 bases: TGTGCCAGCAGCCGTGGGACTGTCCCGGGCGAGCAGTACTTC. Residues: CASSRGTVPGEQYF.

The rearrangement links TRBV7-2 to TRBJ2-2, with 8 bases aligning to TRBD1. There are 15 residues in the CDR3. The J segment lost 1 base and the V segment lost 7 bases, leaving 5 bases of the junction unmatched. Germline V CDR1 and CDR2: SGHTA, FQGNSA. The CDR3 is CASKVGTGNTGELFF. As DNA, the CDR3 is TGTGCCAGCAAGGTTGGGACAGGGAACACCGGGGAGCTGTTTTTT.